This record covers a single T cell receptor (beta chain). The specificity of this receptor is unknown. Qualities for individual bases were not recorded, and no much larger clone is one base off. This sample is part of a study of OX40 agonist ivuxolimab in advanced cancers. Study-wide context: Ivuxolimab, which targeted the costimulatory receptor OX40 (CD134), was an agonistic, fully human IgG2 monoclonal antibody. In the dose-escalation cohort, roughly 80% of patients were male, and the mean age was around 60 years, with a range of about 23 to 85. Prior anti-PD-1, anti-PD-L1 or anti-CTLA-4 therapy was permitted, and approximately 42% of dose-escalation patients had received checkpoint inhibitors. Three dose-escalation patients achieved partial responses, one with hepatocellular carcinoma and two with cutaneous melanoma. Among the approximately 54 dose-escalation patients, some 20 had hepatocellular carcinoma, approximately 15 melanoma, 9 renal cell carcinoma and 9 head and neck cancer. Intravenous ivuxolimab was administered to patients every 2 weeks at six dose levels: 0.01, 0.1, 0.3, 1.5, 3 and 10 mg/kg. Peripheral TCRbeta sequencing was intended to test whether TCR sequence diversity was altered and clonal T-cell expansion was caused by ivuxolimab. The paper covers the monotherapy dose-escalation part of the phase I ivuxolimab trial, which included N ≈ 52 patients. What the study reported, not specific to this receptor: Low levels of normalized T-cell clonal expansion were also shown by some nonresponding patients. At doses of 0.1 to 3.0 mg/kg, clonal expansion of both CD4+ and CD8+ blood T cells was observed from baseline to week 6. The antigen specificity of the clonally expanded peripheral T cells was not determined. In the 0.1-3.0 mg/kg groups, partial responders had among the lowest normalized peripheral clonal expansion, particularly in CD8+ T cells. After ivuxolimab, CD8+ T cells had more expanded clones than CD4+ T cells on average.

Genomic DNA was extracted from sorted cells for sequencing of the TCRbeta CDR3 region. The immunoSEQ Assay was used for sequencing of TCRbeta CDR3 regions. The source is immuneACCESS, and TCRdb retained only in-frame sequences with V and J called. Part of the clones is not carried over; for the studies checked, unresolved V genes explain less than half of this, and the remainder is unexplained. This sample gives approximately 76,000 clones in total; about 94% of them show up just once. The top ten hold about 10% of the sample. CDR1 and CDR2 are read off the germline V gene as SGDLS and YYNGEE. V is cut back by 4 bases and J by 2 bases, with 15 bases in the junction unmatched. The cysteine opens and the phenylalanine closes a CDR3 of 18 amino acids. Only CDR3 DNA is held: 54 bases, read in frame from base 1. Patients with a history of autoimmune disease or receiving systemic immunosuppression were excluded from the trial. Peripheral blood for TCR sequencing was drawn from every dose cohort at baseline, at cycle 4 day 1 and at cycle 7 day 1. The samples were taken from a phase I, first-in-human, multicenter, open-label dose-escalation trial of ivuxolimab. Adults with locally advanced or metastatic head and neck squamous cell, hepatocellular, melanoma or renal cell carcinoma were enrolled in the trial. Before TCR sequencing, CD4+ and CD8+ T cells were separately sorted from peripheral blood.

The sequence joins TRBV9 to TRBJ1-2; 9 of the junction bases match TRBD1. The starting material was CD4+ or CD8+ T cells sorted from blood, obtained in a trial of the OX40 agonist ivuxolimab. The receptor comes from an adult with an advanced solid tumor such as melanoma, head and neck, liver or kidney cancer. The sequenced DNA is TGTGCCAGCAGCCCCCGATACCTTGGGACAGGGTCGAACTATGGCTACACCTTC. It codes for CASSPRYLGTGSNYGYTF.